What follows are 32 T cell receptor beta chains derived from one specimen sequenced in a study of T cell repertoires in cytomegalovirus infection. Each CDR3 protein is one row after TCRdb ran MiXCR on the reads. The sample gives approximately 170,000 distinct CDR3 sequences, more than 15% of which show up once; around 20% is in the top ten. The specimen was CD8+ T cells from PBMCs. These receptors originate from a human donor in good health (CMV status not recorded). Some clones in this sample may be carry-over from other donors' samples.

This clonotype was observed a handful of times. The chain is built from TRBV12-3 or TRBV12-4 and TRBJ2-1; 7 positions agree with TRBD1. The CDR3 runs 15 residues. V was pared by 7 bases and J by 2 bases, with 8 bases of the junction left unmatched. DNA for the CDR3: TGTGCCAGCACTGGACAGGCGTCGACCTACAATGAGCAGTTCTTC. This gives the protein CASTGQASTYNEQFF.

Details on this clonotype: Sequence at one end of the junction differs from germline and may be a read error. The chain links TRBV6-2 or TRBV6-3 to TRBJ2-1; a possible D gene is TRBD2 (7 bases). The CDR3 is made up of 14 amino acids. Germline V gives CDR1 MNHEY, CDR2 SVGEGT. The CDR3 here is CARSKGGGRNEQFF. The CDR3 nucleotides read TGTGCCCGCAGTAAGGGGGGGGGCCGAAATGAGCAGTTCTTC.

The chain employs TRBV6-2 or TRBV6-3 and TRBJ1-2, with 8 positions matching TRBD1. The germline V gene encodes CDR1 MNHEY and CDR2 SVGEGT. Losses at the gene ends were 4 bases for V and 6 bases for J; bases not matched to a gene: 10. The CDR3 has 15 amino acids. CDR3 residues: CASSSLGQGGDGYTF. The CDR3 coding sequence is TGTGCCAGCAGTTCCCTAGGACAGGGAGGAGATGGCTACACCTTC.

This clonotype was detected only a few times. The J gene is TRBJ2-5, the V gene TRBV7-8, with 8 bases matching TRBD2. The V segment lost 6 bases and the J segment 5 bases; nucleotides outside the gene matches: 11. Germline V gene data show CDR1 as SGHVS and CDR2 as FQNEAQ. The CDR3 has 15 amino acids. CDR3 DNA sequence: TGTGCCAGCAGACTTCTAGCGGGTTTTGTGGAGACCCAGTACTTC. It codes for CASRLLAGFVETQYF.

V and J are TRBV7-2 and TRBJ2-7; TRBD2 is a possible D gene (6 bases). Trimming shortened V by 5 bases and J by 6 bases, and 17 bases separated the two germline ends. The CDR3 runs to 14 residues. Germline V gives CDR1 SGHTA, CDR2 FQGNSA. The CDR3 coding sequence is TGTGCCAGCAGCGCGCGACTAGGGGTGATCGAGCAGTACTTC. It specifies CASSARLGVIEQYF.

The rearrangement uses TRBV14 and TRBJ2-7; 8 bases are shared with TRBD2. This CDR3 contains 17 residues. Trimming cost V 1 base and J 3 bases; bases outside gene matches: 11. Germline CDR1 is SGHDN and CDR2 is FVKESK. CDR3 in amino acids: CASSQGFRSGALYEQYF. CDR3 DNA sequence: TGTGCCAGCAGCCAAGGCTTCCGTAGCGGGGCCCTCTACGAGCAGTACTTC.

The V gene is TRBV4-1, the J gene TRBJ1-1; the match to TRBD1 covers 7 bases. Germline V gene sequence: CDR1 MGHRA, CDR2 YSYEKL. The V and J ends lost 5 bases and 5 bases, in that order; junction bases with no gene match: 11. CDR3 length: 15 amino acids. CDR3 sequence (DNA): TGCGCCAGCAGCTTAAATTACAGGGGAGGAACTGAAGCTTTCTTT. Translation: CASSLNYRGGTEAFF.

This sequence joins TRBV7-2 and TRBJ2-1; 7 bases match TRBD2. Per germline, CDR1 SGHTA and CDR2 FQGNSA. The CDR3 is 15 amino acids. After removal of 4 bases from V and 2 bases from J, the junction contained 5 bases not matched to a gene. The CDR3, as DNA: TGTGCCAGCAGCTCCAGCGGGAACACCTACAATGAGCAGTTCTTC. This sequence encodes CASSSSGNTYNEQFF.

The CDR3 DNA sequence: TGTGCCAGCAGCCCCTCAGAGGGACAGACCGGACGTAGGGACCAGTACTTC. As protein: CASSPSEGQTGRRDQYF. The rearrangement joins TRBV11-2 to TRBJ2-5; TRBD1 matches 7 bases. Germline CDR1 is SGHAT and CDR2 is FQNNGV. The V gene end was trimmed by 5 bases and the J gene end by 10 bases; junction bases not matched to a gene: 22. There are 17 residues in the CDR3.

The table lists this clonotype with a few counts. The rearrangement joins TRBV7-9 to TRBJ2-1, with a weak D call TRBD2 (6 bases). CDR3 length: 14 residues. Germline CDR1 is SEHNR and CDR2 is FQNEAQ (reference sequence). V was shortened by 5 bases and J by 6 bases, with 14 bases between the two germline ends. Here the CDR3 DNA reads TGTGCCAGCAGCCGCGGGGACTCCCCCAATGAGCAGTTCTTC. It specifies CASSRGDSPNEQFF.

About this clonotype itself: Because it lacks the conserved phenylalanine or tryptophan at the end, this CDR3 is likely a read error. CDR3 protein: CASSLIDRGGLEPQHL. In DNA form, the CDR3 reads TGTGCCAGCAGCTTAATAGATAGAGGGGGCCTGGAGCCCCAGCATTTA. The chain has TRBV7-3 and TRBJ1-5, with 7 positions matching TRBD1. The germline gives CDR1 SGHTA, CDR2 FQGTGA. V lost 1 base to trimming and J lost 8 bases; unmatched junction nucleotides: 11. The CDR3 runs 16 residues.

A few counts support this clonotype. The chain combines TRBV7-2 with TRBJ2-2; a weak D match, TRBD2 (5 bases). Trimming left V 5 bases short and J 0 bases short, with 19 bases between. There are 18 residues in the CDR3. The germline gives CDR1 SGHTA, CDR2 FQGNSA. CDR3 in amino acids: CASSTRASGPPNTGELFF. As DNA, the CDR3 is TGTGCCAGCAGCACTAGGGCCTCGGGCCCTCCGAACACCGGGGAGCTGTTTTTT.

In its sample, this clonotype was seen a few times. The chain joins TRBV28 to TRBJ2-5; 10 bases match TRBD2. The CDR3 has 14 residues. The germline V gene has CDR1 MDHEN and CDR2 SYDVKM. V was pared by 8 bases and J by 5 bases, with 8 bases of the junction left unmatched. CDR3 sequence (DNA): TGTGCCAGCTCCGGGGCTAGCGGGAGTGAGACCCAGTACTTC. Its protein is CASSGASGSETQYF.

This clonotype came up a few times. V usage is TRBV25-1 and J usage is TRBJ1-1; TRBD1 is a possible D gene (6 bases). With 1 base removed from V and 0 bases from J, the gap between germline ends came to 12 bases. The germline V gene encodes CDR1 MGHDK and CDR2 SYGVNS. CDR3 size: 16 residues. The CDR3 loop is CASSESDSRMNTEAFF. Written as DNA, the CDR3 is TGTGCCAGCAGTGAATCGGACAGCCGCATGAACACTGAAGCTTTCTTT.

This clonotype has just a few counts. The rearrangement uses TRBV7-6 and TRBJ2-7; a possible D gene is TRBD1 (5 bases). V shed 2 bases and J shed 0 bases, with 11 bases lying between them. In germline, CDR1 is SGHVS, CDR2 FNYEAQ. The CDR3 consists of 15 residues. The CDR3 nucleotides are TGTGCCAGCAGCTTAATGCAGGGCCTCTCCTACGAGCAGTACTTC. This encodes CASSLMQGLSYEQYF.

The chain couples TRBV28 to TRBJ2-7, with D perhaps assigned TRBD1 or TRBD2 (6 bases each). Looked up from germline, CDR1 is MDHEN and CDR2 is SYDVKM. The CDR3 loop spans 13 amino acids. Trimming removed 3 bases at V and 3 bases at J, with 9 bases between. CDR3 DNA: TGTGCCAGCAGTTTCGGGGGCGACTACGAGCAGTACTTC. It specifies CASSFGGDYEQYF.

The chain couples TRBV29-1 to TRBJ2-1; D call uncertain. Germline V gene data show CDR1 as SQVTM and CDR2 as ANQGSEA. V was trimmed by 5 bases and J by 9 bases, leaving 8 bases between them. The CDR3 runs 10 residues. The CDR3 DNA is TGCAGCGTTTGGACCCGTGAGCAGTTCTTC. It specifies CSVWTREQFF.

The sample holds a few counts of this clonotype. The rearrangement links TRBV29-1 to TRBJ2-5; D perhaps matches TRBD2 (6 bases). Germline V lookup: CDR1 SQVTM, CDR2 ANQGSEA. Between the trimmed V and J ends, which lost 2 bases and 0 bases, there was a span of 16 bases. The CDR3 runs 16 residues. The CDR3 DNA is TGCAGCGTTGAATACGTTGAGGGGAGGTACCAAGAGACCCAGTACTTC. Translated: CSVEYVEGRYQETQYF. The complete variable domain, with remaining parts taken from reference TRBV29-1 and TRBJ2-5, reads SAVISQKPSRDICQRGTSLTIQCQVDSQVTMMFWYRQQPGQSLTLIATANQGSEATYESGFVIDKFPISRPNLTFSTLTVSNMSPEDSSIYLCSVEYVEGRYQETQYFGPGTRLLVL.

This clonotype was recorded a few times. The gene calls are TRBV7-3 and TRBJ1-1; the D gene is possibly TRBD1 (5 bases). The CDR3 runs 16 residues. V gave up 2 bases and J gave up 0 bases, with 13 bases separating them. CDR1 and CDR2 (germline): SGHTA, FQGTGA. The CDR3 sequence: CASSLLRQSMNTEAFF. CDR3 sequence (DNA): TGTGCCAGCAGCTTACTAAGACAGAGCATGAACACTGAAGCTTTCTTT.

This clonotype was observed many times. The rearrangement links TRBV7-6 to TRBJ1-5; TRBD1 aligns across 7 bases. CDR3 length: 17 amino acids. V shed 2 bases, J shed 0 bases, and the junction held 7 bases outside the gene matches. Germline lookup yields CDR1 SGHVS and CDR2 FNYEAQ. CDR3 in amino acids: CASSLFTGDDSNQPQHF. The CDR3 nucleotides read TGTGCCAGCAGCTTATTCACAGGGGACGATAGCAATCAGCCCCAGCATTTT.

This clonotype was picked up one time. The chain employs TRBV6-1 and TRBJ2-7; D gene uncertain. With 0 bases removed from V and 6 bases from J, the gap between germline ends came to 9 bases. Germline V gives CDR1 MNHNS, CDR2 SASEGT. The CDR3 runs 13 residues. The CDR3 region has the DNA TGTGCCAGCAGTGAAGCAGAGTTGTCCGAGCAGTACTTC. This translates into CASSEAELSEQYF.

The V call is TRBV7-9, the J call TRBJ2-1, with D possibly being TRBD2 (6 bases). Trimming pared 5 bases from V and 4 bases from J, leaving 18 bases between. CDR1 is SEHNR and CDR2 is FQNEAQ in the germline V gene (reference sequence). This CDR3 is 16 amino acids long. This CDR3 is CASSHSGTSGYNEQFF. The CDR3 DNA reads TGTGCCAGCAGCCATAGTGGGACTTCAGGGTACAATGAGCAGTTCTTC.

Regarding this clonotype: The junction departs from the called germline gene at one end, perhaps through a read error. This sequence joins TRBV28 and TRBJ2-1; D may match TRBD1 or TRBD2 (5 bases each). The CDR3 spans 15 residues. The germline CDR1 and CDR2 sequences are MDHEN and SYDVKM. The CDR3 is CASSFGDPRVHEQFF. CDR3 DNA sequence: TGTGCCAGCAGTTTCGGGGACCCCCGGGTCCATGAGCAGTTTTTC. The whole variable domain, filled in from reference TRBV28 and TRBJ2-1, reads DVKVTQSSRYLVKRTGEKVFLECVQDMDHENMFWYRQDPGLGLRLIYFSYDVKMKEKGDIPEGYSVSREKKERFSLILESASTNQTSMYLCASSFGDPRVHEQFFGPGTRLTVL.

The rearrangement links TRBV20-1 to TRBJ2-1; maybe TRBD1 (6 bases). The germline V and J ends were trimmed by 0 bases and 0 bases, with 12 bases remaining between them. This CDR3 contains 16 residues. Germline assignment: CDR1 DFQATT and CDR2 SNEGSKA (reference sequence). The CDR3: CSARDLTGFSYNEQFF. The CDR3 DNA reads TGCAGTGCTAGAGACCTAACAGGGTTCTCCTACAATGAGCAGTTCTTC.

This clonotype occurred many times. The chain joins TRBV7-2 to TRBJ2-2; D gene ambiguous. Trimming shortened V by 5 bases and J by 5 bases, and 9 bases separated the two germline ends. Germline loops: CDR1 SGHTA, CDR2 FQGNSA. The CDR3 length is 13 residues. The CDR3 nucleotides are TGTGCCAGCAGCCTACGCGGAACCGGGGAGCTGTTTTTT. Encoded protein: CASSLRGTGELFF.

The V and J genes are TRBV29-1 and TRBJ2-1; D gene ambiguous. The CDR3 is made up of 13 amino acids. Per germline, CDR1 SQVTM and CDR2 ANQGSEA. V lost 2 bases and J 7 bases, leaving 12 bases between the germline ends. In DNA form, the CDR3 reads TGCAGCGTTGAAAGTCTCTCCCTTAATGAGCAGTTCTTC. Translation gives CSVESLSLNEQFF.

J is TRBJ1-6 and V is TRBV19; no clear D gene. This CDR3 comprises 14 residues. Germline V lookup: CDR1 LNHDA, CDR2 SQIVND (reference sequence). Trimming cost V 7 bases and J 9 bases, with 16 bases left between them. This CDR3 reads CASKLVENGSPLHF. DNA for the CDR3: TGTGCCAGTAAACTGGTGGAGAACGGTTCACCCCTCCACTTT.

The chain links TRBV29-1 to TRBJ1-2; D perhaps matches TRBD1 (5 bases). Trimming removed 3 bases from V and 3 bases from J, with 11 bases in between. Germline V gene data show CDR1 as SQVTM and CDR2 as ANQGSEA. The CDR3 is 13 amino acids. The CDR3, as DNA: TGCAGCGTTGAGGTCAGGGACCACTATGGCTACACCTTC. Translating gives CSVEVRDHYGYTF. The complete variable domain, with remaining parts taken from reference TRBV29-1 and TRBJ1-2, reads SAVISQKPSRDICQRGTSLTIQCQVDSQVTMMFWYRQQPGQSLTLIATANQGSEATYESGFVIDKFPISRPNLTFSTLTVSNMSPEDSSIYLCSVEVRDHYGYTFGSGTRLTVV.

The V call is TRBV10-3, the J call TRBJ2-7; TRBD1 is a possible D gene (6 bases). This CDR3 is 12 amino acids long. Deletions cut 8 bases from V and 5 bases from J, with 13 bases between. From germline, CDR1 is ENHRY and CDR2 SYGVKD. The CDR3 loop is CAILTGSHEQYF. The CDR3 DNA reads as TGTGCCATCCTTACAGGGTCCCACGAGCAGTACTTC.

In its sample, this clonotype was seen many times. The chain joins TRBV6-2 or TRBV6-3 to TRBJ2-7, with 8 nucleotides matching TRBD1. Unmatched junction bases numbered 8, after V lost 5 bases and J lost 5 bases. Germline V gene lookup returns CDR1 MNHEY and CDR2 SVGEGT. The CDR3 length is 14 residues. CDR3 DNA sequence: TGTGCCAGCAGTAAGCAGGGGGCCAGCGACGAGCAGTACTTC. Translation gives CASSKQGASDEQYF.

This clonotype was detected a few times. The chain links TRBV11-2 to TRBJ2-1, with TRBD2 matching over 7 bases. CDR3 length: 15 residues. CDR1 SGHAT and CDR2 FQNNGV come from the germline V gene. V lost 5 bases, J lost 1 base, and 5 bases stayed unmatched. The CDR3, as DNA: TGTGCCAGCAGCGAGCGGGACTTTTCCTACAATGAGCAGTTCTTC. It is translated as CASSERDFSYNEQFF.

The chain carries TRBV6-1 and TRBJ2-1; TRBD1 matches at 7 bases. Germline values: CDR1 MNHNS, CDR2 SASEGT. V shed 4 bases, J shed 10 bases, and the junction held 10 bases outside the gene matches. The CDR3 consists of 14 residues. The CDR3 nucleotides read TGTGCCAGCAGTGGCAGGCAGGGGGTACGGGAGCAGTTCTTC. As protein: CASSGRQGVREQFF.